The 16 T cell receptor beta chains below were found in one sample sequenced in a study of CD8 T cells in ankylosing spondylitis. TCRdb independently ran MiXCR on the 5' RACE reads; one entry per CDR3 protein. Of under 200,000 distinct CDR3 sequences in the sample, approximately 9.9% were seen once. The sample consisted of blood, either unsorted or a sorted T cell fraction (not recorded which). Receptor source: a female donor with ankylosing spondylitis or in good health (not recorded which).

This clonotype was found many times. The rearrangement links TRBV30 to TRBJ1-1; tentative D call: TRBD1 (5 bases). Germline V CDR1 and CDR2: GTSNPN, SVGIG (reference sequence). The ends were cut back, 4 bases at V and 3 bases at J, with 9 bases in the middle. This CDR3 spans 12 amino acids. The CDR3 protein is CAWNRGDTEAFF. The CDR3 DNA is TGTGCCTGGAATAGGGGTGACACTGAAGCTTTCTTT.

The sample holds many counts of this clonotype. The chain links TRBV5-1 to TRBJ2-1; D is undetermined. The CDR3 length is 13 residues. Per germline, CDR1 SGHRS and CDR2 YFSETQ. Trimming removed 6 bases from V and 0 bases from J, with 7 bases in between. CDR3 sequence: CASNPSSYNEQFF. The CDR3 bases are TGCGCCAGCAACCCGAGCTCCTACAATGAGCAGTTCTTC. The full variable domain, in which reference TRBV5-1 and TRBJ2-1 provide the parts outside the CDR3, is KAGVTQTPRYLIKTRGQQVTLSCSPISGHRSVSWYQQTPGQGLQFLFEYFSETQRNKGNFPGRFSGRQFSNSRSEMNVSTLELGDSALYLCASNPSSYNEQFFGPGTRLTVL.

This clonotype was detected ten times or more. The chain links TRBV10-3 to TRBJ2-1; a weak D match, TRBD2 (5 bases). Trimming stripped 8 bases from V and 4 bases from J, with 9 bases between. This CDR3 contains 12 residues. From germline, CDR1 is ENHRY and CDR2 SYGVKD. The CDR3 spells CAIGSPYNEQFF. The CDR3 nucleotides read TGTGCCATCGGGAGCCCTTACAATGAGCAGTTCTTC.

This clonotype was detected only a few times. The chain employs TRBV27 and TRBJ2-7, with no clear D. The V gene lost 5 bases and the J gene lost 5 bases, with 13 bases spanning the gap. This CDR3 has 13 amino acids. Per germline, CDR1 MNHEY and CDR2 SMNVEV (reference sequence). The CDR3 sequence: CASSSTGKDEQYF. CDR3 nucleotides: TGTGCCAGCAGTAGCACTGGCAAGGACGAGCAGTACTTC.

This chain links TRBV7-9 with TRBJ2-3; no definite D call. Germline V CDR1 and CDR2: SEHNR, FQNEAQ (reference sequence). V lost 5 bases, J lost 10 bases, and 10 bases lay in between. This CDR3 is built from 11 residues. CDR3 bases: TGTGCCAGCAGCGCCCCTAGTGCGCAGTATTTT. It codes for CASSAPSAQYF.

The chain couples TRBV6-5 to TRBJ2-7; D unresolved. Germline V lookup: CDR1 MNHEY, CDR2 SVGAGI. Deletions cut 0 bases from V and 5 bases from J, with 14 bases between. The CDR3 covers 15 residues. The CDR3: CASSYSRSPGDEQYF. CDR3 DNA: TGTGCCAGCAGTTACTCTCGGAGCCCTGGGGACGAGCAGTACTTC.

This clonotype was found many times. V gene TRBV3-1 combines with J gene TRBJ1-5; D gene unclear. Per the germline V gene, CDR1 is LGHDT and CDR2 is YNNKEL (reference sequence). The CDR3 runs to 12 residues. Trimming left V 2 bases short and J 9 bases short, with 8 bases between. CDR3 sequence: CASSQTPGPQHF. The CDR3 DNA reads TGTGCCAGCAGCCAAACTCCGGGGCCCCAGCATTTT.

This clonotype has more than one count but fewer than ten. This chain joins TRBV4-3 and TRBJ2-3; 10 bases align to TRBD2. V lost 0 bases to trimming and J lost 5 bases; unmatched junction nucleotides: 11. The CDR3 totals 18 residues. Germline CDR1 is LGHNA and CDR2 is YSLEER. DNA for the CDR3: TGCGCCAGCAGCCAAGATAGGAAAGCGGGAGGGCCGGGAGATACGCAGTATTTT. Its translation: CASSQDRKAGGPGDTQYF.

The chain links TRBV7-9 to TRBJ2-7, with D possibly matching TRBD1 (6 bases). The length of the CDR3 is 15 residues. V shed 1 base and J shed 4 bases, with 14 bases lying between them. Germline V gene lookup returns CDR1 SEHNR and CDR2 FQNEAQ (reference sequence). The CDR3 coding sequence is TGTGCCAGCAGCTTAGGGGTAGGACAGTCATACGAGCAGTACTTC. This gives the protein CASSLGVGQSYEQYF.

This sequence joins TRBV7-9 and TRBJ2-7; D assignment may be TRBD1 or TRBD2 (5 bases each). Germline CDR1 is SEHNR and CDR2 is FQNEAQ (reference sequence). Trimming stripped 4 bases from V and 4 bases from J, with 14 bases between. The CDR3 sequence is 14 residues long. The CDR3 bases are TGTGCCAGCAGCTACCCGGGACGATCATACGAGCAGTACTTC. Protein product: CASSYPGRSYEQYF.

This clonotype was recorded many times. The rearrangement joins TRBV7-8 to TRBJ1-5, with D perhaps matching TRBD1 (5 bases). The V end was cut by 5 bases, the J end by 4 bases, with 18 bases between. This CDR3 region has 16 residues. CDR1 SGHVS and CDR2 FQNEAQ come from the germline V gene. CDR3: CASSARDSAGNQPQHF. CDR3 nucleotide sequence: TGTGCCAGCAGCGCCAGGGATTCGGCTGGGAATCAGCCCCAGCATTTT. The full variable domain, with the rest looked up from reference TRBV7-8 and TRBJ1-5, is GAGVSQSPRYKVAKRGQDVALRCDPISGHVSLFWYQQALGQGPEFLTYFQNEAQLDKSGLPSDRFFAERPEGSVSTLKIQRTQQEDSAVYLCASSARDSAGNQPQHFGDGTRLSIL.

The rearrangement uses TRBV21-1 and TRBJ2-3; the table gives TRBD2 as D, unverified against the DNA. TRBV21-1 is deemed a pseudogene. The length of the CDR3 is 19 residues. The CDR3 region has the DNA TGTGCCAGCAGCCTATGGGAACTAGCGGGAGGGCCGGGGTCAGATACGCAGTATTTT. It translates to CASSLWELAGGPGSDTQYF.

This clonotype was seen a handful of times. The chain uses TRBV28 and TRBJ1-5; D uncertain. The CDR3 is made up of 17 amino acids. Trimming cost V 2 bases and J 2 bases, with 16 bases left between them. Per the germline V gene, CDR1 is MDHEN and CDR2 is SYDVKM. The CDR3 bases are TGTGCCAGCAGTTTACGGGGTGGCCTGGTCGGCAATCAGCCCCAGCATTTT. Amino acid sequence: CASSLRGGLVGNQPQHF.

This clonotype has ten or more counts. J is TRBJ2-7 and V is TRBV7-9, with a weak D call TRBD1 (6 bases). This CDR3 comprises 11 residues. CDR1 and CDR2 from the germline V gene are SEHNR and FQNEAQ (reference sequence). V lost 8 bases and J lost 12, with 17 bases in between. The CDR3 reads CASFTGKEVYF. The CDR3 coding sequence is TGTGCCAGCTTTACAGGGAAGGAGGTGTACTTC.

In this sample, this clonotype turned up a few times. The DNA of the CDR3 is TGTGCCAGCAGCTTAGGTTCAGCACGTGAGCAGTTCTTC. This encodes CASSLGSAREQFF. This chain connects TRBV7-9 to TRBJ2-1; D call uncertain. This CDR3 region has 13 residues. Germline CDR1 is SEHNR and CDR2 is FQNEAQ (reference sequence). V was shortened by 1 base and J by 9 bases, with 10 bases between the two germline ends.

This clonotype appeared a few times. This rearrangement joins TRBV6-5 to TRBJ2-2; the match to TRBD2 covers 9 bases. J gave up 4 bases and V 3 bases, and 3 bases lay outside the gene matches. Looked up from germline, CDR1 is MNHEY and CDR2 is SVGAGI. This CDR3 has 15 residues. CDR3 in DNA: TGTGCCAGCAGTTATAGCGGGAGTTCCACCGGGGAGCTGTTTTTT. Translation gives CASSYSGSSTGELFF.